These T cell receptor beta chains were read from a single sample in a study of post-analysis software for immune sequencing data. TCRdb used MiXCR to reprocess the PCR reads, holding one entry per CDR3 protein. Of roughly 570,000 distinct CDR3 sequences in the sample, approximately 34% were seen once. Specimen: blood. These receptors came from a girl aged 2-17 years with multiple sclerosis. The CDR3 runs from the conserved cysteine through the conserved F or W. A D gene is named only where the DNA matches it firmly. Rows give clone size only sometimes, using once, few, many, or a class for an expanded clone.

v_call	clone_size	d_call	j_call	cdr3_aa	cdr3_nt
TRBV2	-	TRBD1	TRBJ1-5	CASSRTGIGNQPQHF	TGTGCCAGCAGTAGGACAGGGATCGGCAATCAGCCCCAGCATTTT
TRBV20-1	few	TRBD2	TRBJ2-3	CSARDPGTSGGSDTQYF	TGCAGTGCTAGAGACCCCGGGACTAGCGGGGGGTCAGATACGCAGTATTTT
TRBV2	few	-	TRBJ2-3	CASSIRTSTDTQYF	TGTGCCAGCAGTATCCGGACTTCCACAGATACGCAGTATTTT
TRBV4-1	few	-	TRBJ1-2	CASSQRREGHYGYTF	TGCGCCAGCAGCCAACGCCGCGAGGGGCACTATGGCTACACCTTC
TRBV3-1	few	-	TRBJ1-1	CASKNTEAFF	TGTGCCAGCAAGAACACTGAAGCTTTCTTT
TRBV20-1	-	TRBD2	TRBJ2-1	CSAREAGGAWNEQFF	TGCAGTGCTAGAGAGGCCGGGGGGGCTTGGAATGAGCAGTTCTTC
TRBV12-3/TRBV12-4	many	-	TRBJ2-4	CASSLDWGSAKNIQYF	TGTGCCAGCAGTTTAGATTGGGGGAGCGCCAAAAACATTCAGTACTTC
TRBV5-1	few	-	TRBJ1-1	CASSLVEGQAFF	TGCGCCAGCAGCTTGGTTGAGGGTCAAGCTTTCTTT
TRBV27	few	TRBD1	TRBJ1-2	CASSSRQGYGYTF	TGTGCCAGCAGTTCGAGACAGGGCTATGGCTACACCTTC
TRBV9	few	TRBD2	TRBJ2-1	CASSVVVEGGLAGAKQFF	TGTGCCAGCAGCGTAGTGGTGGAGGGGGGACTAGCGGGGGCTAAGCAGTTCTTC
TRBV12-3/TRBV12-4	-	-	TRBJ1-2	CASTPGRWDYGYTF	TGTGCCAGCACCCCCGGCAGGTGGGACTATGGCTACACCTTC
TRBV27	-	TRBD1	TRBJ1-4	CASGAWTGEEKLFF	TGTGCCAGCGGGGCATGGACAGGGGAGGAAAAACTGTTTTTT
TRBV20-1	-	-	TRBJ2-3	CSARVNTDTQYF	TGCAGTGCTAGAGTGAACACAGATACGCAGTATTTT
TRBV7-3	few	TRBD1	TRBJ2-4	CAGSRDRERIQYF	TGTGCCGGCAGCCGGGACAGGGAACGCATTCAGTACTTC
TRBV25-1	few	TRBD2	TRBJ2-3	CASSDLNGTRDASTDTQYF	TGTGCCAGCAGTGACTTAAACGGGACTAGGGACGCTAGCACAGATACGCAGTATTTT
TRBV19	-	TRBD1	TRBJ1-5	CASSTSGDRHSNQPQHF	TGTGCCAGTAGTACCTCCGGGGACAGACATAGCAATCAGCCCCAGCATTTT
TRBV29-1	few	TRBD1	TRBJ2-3	CSVHRQGITQYF	TGCAGCGTCCACCGACAGGGCATTACGCAGTATTTT
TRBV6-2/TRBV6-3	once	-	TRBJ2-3	CASRHLGSGLSTDTQYF	TGTGCCAGCAGGCACCTGGGCAGCGGTCTAAGCACAGATACGCAGTATTTT
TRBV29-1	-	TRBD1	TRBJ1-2	CSVGQGLYDYTF	TGCAGCGTTGGACAGGGCCTCTATGACTACACCTTC
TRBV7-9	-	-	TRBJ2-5	CASSSSTLVTSETQYF	TGTGCCAGCAGCTCCTCAACACTAGTCACCTCGGAGACCCAGTACTTC
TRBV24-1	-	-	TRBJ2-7	CATSDLLYGEQYF	TGTGCCACCAGTGATTTGCTCTACGGCGAGCAGTACTTC
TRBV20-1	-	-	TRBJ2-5	CSANQLGGDQETQYF	TGCAGTGCTAATCAATTAGGGGGGGATCAAGAGACCCAGTACTTC
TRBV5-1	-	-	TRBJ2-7	CASSLEPGPSYEQYF	TGCGCCAGCAGCTTGGAGCCGGGGCCCTCCTACGAGCAGTACTTC
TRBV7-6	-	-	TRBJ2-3	CASSPYQGDTDTQYF	TGTGCCAGCAGCCCCTATCAGGGAGACACAGATACGCAGTATTTT
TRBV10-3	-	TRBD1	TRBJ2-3	CAISVGQGRGTDTQYF	TGTGCCATCAGTGTTGGACAGGGGCGAGGAACAGATACGCAGTATTTT
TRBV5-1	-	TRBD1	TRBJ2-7	CASSTTGIFSYEQYF	TGCGCCAGCAGCACGACAGGGATATTCTCCTACGAGCAGTACTTC
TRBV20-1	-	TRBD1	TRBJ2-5	CSARDSTGLGETQYF	TGCAGTGCTAGAGATTCGACAGGGCTCGGGGAGACCCAGTACTTC
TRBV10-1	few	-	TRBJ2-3	CATSQRHLGDTQYF	TGCGCCACATCCCAACGTCATTTGGGAGATACGCAGTATTTT